This is a list of T cell receptor beta chains from one sample in a study of cytomegalovirus exposure and HLA in healthy donors. Here immunoSEQ multiplex PCR was the method, and the copy in TCRdb shows in-frame clones only, minus some. Among fewer than 120,000 clones listed, approximately 88% were seen once. Input material: PBMCs. These receptors were obtained from a woman aged 25-40 years in good health and CMV-seropositive. Each CDR3 is given with its conserved first and last residue. The order of the fields is J gene, D gene, V gene, CDR3 protein. D genes are given only for firm matches.

J gene: TRBJ2-7
D gene: TRBD1
V gene: TRBV19
CDR3 protein: CASRGTGASYEQYF

J gene: TRBJ2-7
D gene: -
V gene: TRBV2
CDR3 protein: CASMGPRGYEQYF

J gene: TRBJ1-6
D gene: -
V gene: TRBV27
CDR3 protein: CASSASRGRFGSYNSPLHF

J gene: TRBJ2-7
D gene: TRBD1
V gene: TRBV5-6
CDR3 protein: CASSFGTGPSYEQYF

J gene: TRBJ2-7
D gene: TRBD1
V gene: TRBV7-9
CDR3 protein: CASATDRGVYEQYF

J gene: TRBJ2-5
D gene: -
V gene: TRBV6-1
CDR3 protein: CASSGPGRETQYF

J gene: TRBJ2-2
D gene: -
V gene: TRBV7-2
CDR3 protein: CASSPRDKGNTGELFF

J gene: TRBJ2-7
D gene: TRBD1
V gene: TRBV5-1
CDR3 protein: CASSLGQGAGAEQYF

J gene: TRBJ2-7
D gene: TRBD1
V gene: TRBV5-6
CDR3 protein: CASSFRWTGGAYEQYF

J gene: TRBJ2-1
D gene: TRBD1
V gene: TRBV27
CDR3 protein: CASSPTGTGNEQFF

J gene: TRBJ2-5
D gene: -
V gene: TRBV5-1
CDR3 protein: CASSLGPSQETQYF

J gene: TRBJ2-7
D gene: -
V gene: TRBV21-1
CDR3 protein: CASSTPRTRAPTYEQYF

J gene: TRBJ1-2
D gene: -
V gene: TRBV6-5
CDR3 protein: CASSPPGGNYGYTF

J gene: TRBJ2-1
D gene: TRBD2
V gene: TRBV6-6
CDR3 protein: CASSISSGSLNEQFF

J gene: TRBJ2-7
D gene: TRBD2
V gene: TRBV14
CDR3 protein: CASSPPGLAGNYEQYF

J gene: TRBJ1-3
D gene: TRBD1
V gene: TRBV2
CDR3 protein: CASRTGQGRGGNTIYF

J gene: TRBJ1-6
D gene: TRBD1
V gene: TRBV6-1
CDR3 protein: CASRGDRARGSPLHF

J gene: TRBJ1-4
D gene: TRBD1
V gene: TRBV4-3
CDR3 protein: CASSQETGRNEKLFF

J gene: TRBJ1-5
D gene: TRBD1
V gene: TRBV18
CDR3 protein: CASSSGQGTNQPQHF

J gene: TRBJ2-7
D gene: -
V gene: TRBV4-1
CDR3 protein: CASSPKAGLLSYEQYF

J gene: TRBJ2-1
D gene: TRBD2
V gene: TRBV7-3
CDR3 protein: CASSLTSGSREQFF

J gene: TRBJ2-1
D gene: TRBD2
V gene: TRBV5-4
CDR3 protein: CASSPEQALADNEQFF

J gene: TRBJ1-1
D gene: -
V gene: TRBV2
CDR3 protein: CASSESGVGTEAFF

J gene: TRBJ2-7
D gene: TRBD1
V gene: TRBV4-3
CDR3 protein: CASSRREGADEQYF

J gene: TRBJ1-1
D gene: TRBD1
V gene: TRBV11-2
CDR3 protein: CASSRGQSNTEAFF

J gene: TRBJ2-6
D gene: -
V gene: TRBV4-2
CDR3 protein: CASSQRATGANVLTF

J gene: TRBJ2-1
D gene: TRBD1
V gene: TRBV6-5
CDR3 protein: CASSRGQGYNEQFF

J gene: TRBJ2-1
D gene: TRBD1
V gene: TRBV6-5
CDR3 protein: CASSRDRGQGEQFF